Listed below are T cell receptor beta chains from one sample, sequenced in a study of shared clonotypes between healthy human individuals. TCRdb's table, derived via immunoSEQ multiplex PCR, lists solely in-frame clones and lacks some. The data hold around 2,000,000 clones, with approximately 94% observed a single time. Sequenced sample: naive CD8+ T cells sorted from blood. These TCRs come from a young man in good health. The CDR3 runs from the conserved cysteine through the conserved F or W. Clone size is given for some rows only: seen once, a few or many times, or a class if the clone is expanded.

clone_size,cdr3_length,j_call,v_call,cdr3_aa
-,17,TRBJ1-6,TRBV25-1,CASSESDFRVSRSPLHF
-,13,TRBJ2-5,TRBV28,CASSGGWQETQYF
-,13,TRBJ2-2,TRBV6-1,CASTWVNTGELFF
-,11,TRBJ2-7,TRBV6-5,CASTGNYEQYF
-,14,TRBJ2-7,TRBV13,CASSLQRETYEQYF
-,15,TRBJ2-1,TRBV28,CASSPSSSSYNEQFF
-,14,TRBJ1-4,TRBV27,CASSLYGGGEKLFF
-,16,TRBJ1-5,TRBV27,CASSPWQSYSNQPQHF
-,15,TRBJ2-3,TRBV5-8,CASSLRDTKPVTQYF
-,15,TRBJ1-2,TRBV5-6,CASKINRLGGLGYTF
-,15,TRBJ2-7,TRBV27,CASSFGGQGSYEQYF
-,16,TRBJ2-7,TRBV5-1,CASSDRLAGGPGEQYF
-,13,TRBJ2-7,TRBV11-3,CASSLGESYEQYF
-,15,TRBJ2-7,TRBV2,CASSEARQGSYEQYF
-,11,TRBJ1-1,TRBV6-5,CASSGRTEAFF
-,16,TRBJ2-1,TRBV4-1,CASSSWTSGGYNEQFF
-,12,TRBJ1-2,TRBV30,CAWREGSYGYTF
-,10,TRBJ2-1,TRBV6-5,CASGDNEQFF
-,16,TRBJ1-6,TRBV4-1,CASSQGPSSYNSPLHF
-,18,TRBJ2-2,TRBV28,CASSSGLAGVLPTGELFF
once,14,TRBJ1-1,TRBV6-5,CASSYSGRGTEAFF
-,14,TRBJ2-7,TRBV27,CASSFTSGPYEQYF
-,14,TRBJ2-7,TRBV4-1,CASSLRDRVDEQYF
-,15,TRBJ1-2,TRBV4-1,CASSQDLYGSGGYTF
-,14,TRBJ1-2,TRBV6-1,CASSEVYRLYGYTF
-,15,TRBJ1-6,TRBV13,CASSIQSSYNSPLHF
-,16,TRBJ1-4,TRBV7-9,CASSLGQIATNEKLFF
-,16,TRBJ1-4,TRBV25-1,CASSDYAEQAKEKLFF
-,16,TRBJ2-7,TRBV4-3,CASSQDIQKDPYEQYF
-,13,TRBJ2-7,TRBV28,CASSFGQGKEQYF
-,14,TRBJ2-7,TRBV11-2,CASTPGGQGYEQYF
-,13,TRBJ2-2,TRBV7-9,CASSLGLPGELFF
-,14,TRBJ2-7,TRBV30,CAWSLTGDLYEQYF
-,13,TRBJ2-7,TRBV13,CASSLISTYEQYF
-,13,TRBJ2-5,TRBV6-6,CASSRYSQETQYF
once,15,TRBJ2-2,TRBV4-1,CASSRLQGASGELFF
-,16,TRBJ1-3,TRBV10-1,CASSASLQGSGNTIYF
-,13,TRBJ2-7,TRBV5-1,CASSPDTTYEQYF
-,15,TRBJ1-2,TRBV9,CASSPTLAQSNGYTF
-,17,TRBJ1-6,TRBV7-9,CASSLTRDRESNSPLHF
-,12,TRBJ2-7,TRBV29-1,CSVVTEGYEQYF
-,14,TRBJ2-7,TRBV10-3,CAISPGFPSYEQYF
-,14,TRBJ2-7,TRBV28,CASRVWDQAYEQYF
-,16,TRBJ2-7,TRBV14,CASSQVSGTGASEQYF
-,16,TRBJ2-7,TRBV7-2,CASSLVGGTGGYEQYF
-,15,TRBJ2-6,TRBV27,CASSLLSSGANVLTF